The 15 T cell receptor beta chains below all came from one sample that was sequenced in a study of cytomegalovirus exposure and HLA in healthy donors. Primers: 60 Vbeta forward and 13 Jbeta reverse. Clones were read by immunoSEQ multiplex PCR, and TCRdb kept only the in-frame ones, dropping some. The sample lists 150,000 to 200,000 clones, just under 85% occurring once. The specimen sequenced was PBMCs. These receptors were collected from a girl under 18 in good health and CMV-seropositive.

V usage is TRBV6-5 and J usage is TRBJ1-1, with D possibly being TRBD1 (5 bases). The CDR3 length is 14 residues. The ends were cut back, 2 bases at V and 9 bases at J, with 16 bases in the middle. Germline assignment: CDR1 MNHEY and CDR2 SVGAGI. As DNA, the CDR3 is TGTGCCAGCAGTTACGGGATACAGGTTCTCAAAGCTTTCTTT. It translates to CASSYGIQVLKAFF.

V and J are TRBV6-5 and TRBJ1-1; TRBD1 matches at 9 bases. The CDR3 totals 13 residues. Germline assignment: CDR1 MNHEY and CDR2 SVGAGI. V lost 5 bases and J lost 6; bases outside the gene matches: 4. The CDR3 bases are TGTGCCAGCAGTGTACGACAGGGGGCTGAAGCTTTCTTT. Residues: CASSVRQGAEAFF.

V is TRBV5-4 and J is TRBJ1-4; 8 bases map to TRBD1. The CDR3 runs to 15 residues. Germline lookup yields CDR1 SGHNT and CDR2 YYREEE (reference sequence). The V and J ends lost 4 bases and 2 bases, in that order; junction bases with no gene match: 4. CDR3 sequence (DNA): TGTGCCAGCAGCCCAGGGGGCCCCACTAATGAAAAACTGTTTTTT. Translating it yields CASSPGGPTNEKLFF.

CDR3 nucleotide sequence: TGTGCCAGTAGTATTAAGTCGGCGGTCTCTGGAAACACCATATATTTT. Amino acids: CASSIKSAVSGNTIYF. This chain uses TRBV19 with TRBJ1-3; D gene uncertain. The CDR3 has 16 amino acids. Per the germline V gene, CDR1 is LNHDA and CDR2 is SQIVND (reference sequence). Trimming pared 3 bases from V and 0 bases from J, leaving 12 bases between.

The chain combines TRBV7-3 with TRBJ2-3, with 12 bases fitting TRBD2. Looked up from germline, CDR1 is SGHTA and CDR2 is FQGTGA. V lost 4 bases, J lost 5 bases, and 13 bases stayed unmatched. This CDR3 region has 18 residues. CDR3 loop: CASSSLTSGGSNRDTQYF. DNA of the CDR3: TGTGCCAGCAGCTCGCTGACTAGCGGGGGATCGAACCGAGATACGCAGTATTTT. Looking up the rest from reference TRBV7-3 and TRBJ2-3 gives the full variable domain: GAGVSQTPSNKVTEKGKYVELRCDPISGHTALYWYRQSLGQGPEFLIYFQGTGAADDSGLPNDRFFAVRPEGSVSTLKIQRTERGDSAVYLCASSSLTSGGSNRDTQYFGPGTRLTVL.

The V gene is TRBV5-6, the J gene TRBJ2-3; 16 positions match TRBD2. The CDR3 length is 17 residues. Germline values: CDR1 SGHDT, CDR2 YYEEEE. V lost 3 bases, J lost 4 bases, and 5 bases stayed unmatched. CDR3 bases: TGTGCCAGCAGCTCGCACGGGACTAGCGGGGGGGCAGATACGCAGTATTTT. It translates to CASSSHGTSGGADTQYF.

This chain connects TRBV5-1 to TRBJ2-5; 7 positions match TRBD1. The V gene end was trimmed by 2 bases and the J gene end by 5 bases; junction bases not matched to a gene: 9. CDR1 is SGHRS, CDR2 YFSETQ, per germline. The CDR3 is 15 amino acids. The CDR3 DNA is TGCGCCAGCAGCTTAACTTCGACAGGGTGGGAGACCCAGTACTTC. The encoded protein is CASSLTSTGWETQYF.

This sequence joins TRBV6-5 and TRBJ2-7; D is perhaps TRBD1 (5 bases). Trimming shortened V by 5 bases and J by 7 bases, and 21 bases separated the two germline ends. Germline-derived CDR1 and CDR2 are MNHEY and SVGAGI. The length of the CDR3 is 15 residues. The CDR3 region has the DNA TGTGCCAGCAGTCGCTTTGGGGCCGAGTCGAGGGAGCAGTACTTC. It specifies CASSRFGAESREQYF.

The chain is built from TRBV5-6 and TRBJ1-2; tentative D call: TRBD1 (5 bases). Germline V gives CDR1 SGHDT, CDR2 YYEEEE. This CDR3 comprises 13 residues. Trimming removed 7 bases at V and 4 bases at J, with 14 bases between. The CDR3 reads CASRLTGFYGYTF. The CDR3 DNA is TGTGCCAGCCGATTAACAGGATTCTATGGCTACACCTTC.

This chain uses TRBV6-4 with TRBJ2-1; 10 bases match TRBD1. CDR1 and CDR2 (germline): MRHNA, SNTAGT. The J segment lost 0 bases and the V segment lost 5 bases, leaving 4 bases of the junction unmatched. CDR3 length: 16 amino acids. For the CDR3, the DNA is TGTGCCAGCAGTTGGGACAGGGGAAGCTCCTACAATGAGCAGTTCTTC. Protein: CASSWDRGSSYNEQFF.

The rearrangement links TRBV9 to TRBJ1-2; no clear D. The germline gives CDR1 SGDLS, CDR2 YYNGEE. Trimming stripped 0 bases from V and 8 bases from J, with 11 bases between. This CDR3 region has 13 residues. CDR3 sequence (DNA): TGTGCCAGCAGCGTAGATGGAGGGCGCGGCTACACCTTC. Translating it yields CASSVDGGRGYTF.

The chain couples TRBV19 to TRBJ1-1; 12 bases are a match to TRBD1. The CDR3 spans 18 residues. V was clipped by 5 bases and J by 4 bases; unmatched bases: 14. Per germline, CDR1 LNHDA and CDR2 SQIVND (reference sequence). CDR3 DNA sequence: TGTGCCAGTAGTTTCCCCCGGGACAGGGGGCTCCCAAGCACTGAAGCTTTCTTT. The encoded protein is CASSFPRDRGLPSTEAFF.

This chain connects TRBV5-6 to TRBJ1-1; 11 positions match TRBD1. Germline V gene lookup returns CDR1 SGHDT and CDR2 YYEEEE. The CDR3 sequence is 13 residues long. Losses at the gene ends were 5 bases for V and 11 bases for J; bases not matched to a gene: 8. The CDR3 sequence: CASRRTGGIEAFF. CDR3 nucleotide sequence: TGTGCCAGCAGACGGACAGGGGGCATAGAGGCTTTCTTT.

This clone appeared once. The chain is built from TRBV4-1 and TRBJ1-2; D is undetermined. This CDR3 region has 13 residues. V was cut by 1 base and J by 7 bases, with 10 bases left in between. CDR1 is MGHRA and CDR2 is YSYEKL in the germline V gene. CDR3 DNA: TGCGCCAGCAGCCAAGTTCCGGTTGCTGGCTACACCTTC. Encoded protein: CASSQVPVAGYTF.

A single count supports this clone. V gene TRBV28 combines with J gene TRBJ1-2; D gene ambiguous. The ends were cut back, 6 bases at V and 5 bases at J, with 13 bases in the middle. The CDR3 has 13 residues. The germline CDR1 and CDR2 sequences are MDHEN and SYDVKM. The DNA of the CDR3 is TGTGCCAGCAGCCCCCCCGTATCGTATGGCTACACCTTC. This translates into CASSPPVSYGYTF.